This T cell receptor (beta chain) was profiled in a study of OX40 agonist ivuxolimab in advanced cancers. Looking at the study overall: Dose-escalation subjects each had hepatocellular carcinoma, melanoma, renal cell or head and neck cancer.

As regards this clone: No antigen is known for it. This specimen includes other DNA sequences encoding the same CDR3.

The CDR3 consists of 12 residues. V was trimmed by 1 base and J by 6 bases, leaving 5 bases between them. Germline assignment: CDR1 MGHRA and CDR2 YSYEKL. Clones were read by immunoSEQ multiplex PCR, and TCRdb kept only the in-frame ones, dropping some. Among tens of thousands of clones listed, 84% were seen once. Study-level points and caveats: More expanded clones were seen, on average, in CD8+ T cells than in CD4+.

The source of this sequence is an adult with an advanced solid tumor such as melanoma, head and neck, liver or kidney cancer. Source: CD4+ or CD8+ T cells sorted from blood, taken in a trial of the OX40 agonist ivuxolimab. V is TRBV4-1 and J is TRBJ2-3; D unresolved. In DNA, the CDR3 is TGCGCCAGCAGCCAAGTTTTGGATACGCAGTATTTT. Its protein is CASSQVLDTQYF.